This passage covers 14 T cell receptor beta chains from one sample sequenced in a study of molecular identifiers for immune sequencing clone quantification. One entry per CDR3 protein, called by TCRdb with MiXCR from the PCR reads. The repertoire holds hundreds of thousands of distinct CDR3 sequences, with roughly 23% as singletons. The sequencing sample was made of naive CD8+ T cells from blood, with Jurkat cell RNA spiked in. This sample's subset: FACS-sorted CD8+CD4-CCR7+CD45RA+ naive T cells. The source is a human donor in good health. Some libraries in this study had Jurkat cell RNA spiked in.

In its sample, this clonotype was seen many times. The chain has TRBV2 and TRBJ2-7; the match to TRBD2 covers 10 bases. V dropped 3 bases and J dropped 4; count of bases not matched to a gene: 18. Germline V gene data show CDR1 as SNHLY and CDR2 as FYNNEI. The CDR3 contains 19 residues. CDR3: CASSEPRDAGTSEPYEQYF. The DNA for the CDR3 is TGTGCCAGCAGTGAGCCCCGAGACGCCGGGACTAGCGAGCCTTACGAGCAGTACTTC.

The chain has TRBV28 and TRBJ2-2; 9 bases fit TRBD1. The CDR3 is 16 residues long. The V segment lost 4 bases and the J segment 3 bases; nucleotides outside the gene matches: 6. From germline, CDR1 is MDHEN and CDR2 SYDVKM. This chain's CDR3 is CASSSGTGFYTGELFF. The CDR3 region has the DNA TGTGCCAGCAGTTCCGGGACAGGGTTTTACACCGGGGAGCTGTTTTTT.

The chain uses TRBV6-5 and TRBJ1-1, with D hard to call. The CDR3 has 14 amino acids. CDR1 and CDR2 from the germline V gene are MNHEY and SVGAGI. Trimming pared 3 bases from V and 2 bases from J, leaving 10 bases between. As DNA, the CDR3 is TGTGCCAGCAGTTATTACGATCTTAACACTGAAGCTTTCTTT. Protein sequence: CASSYYDLNTEAFF.

This clonotype appeared many times. V gene TRBV6-5 combines with J gene TRBJ1-1; maybe TRBD1 (6 bases). The germline V gene encodes CDR1 MNHEY and CDR2 SVGAGI. V was pared by 3 bases and J by 1 base, with 9 bases between. The CDR3 sequence is 14 residues long. The CDR3 bases are TGTGCCAGCAGTTATGAGGGACAGAACACTGAAGCTTTCTTT. Encoded protein: CASSYEGQNTEAFF.

This clonotype was counted many times. V gene TRBV4-3 combines with J gene TRBJ2-7, with D possibly matching TRBD2 (5 bases). The CDR3 is 16 residues long. CDR1 and CDR2 (germline): LGHNA, YSLEER. V dropped 4 bases and J dropped 3 bases, with 19 bases sitting between them. The CDR3 protein is CASSLDQVARIYEQYF. CDR3 in DNA: TGCGCCAGCAGCCTCGATCAGGTAGCGAGAATCTACGAGCAGTACTTC.

The genes are TRBV27 and TRBJ2-1; 14 nucleotides agree with TRBD2. The CDR3 length is 16 residues. The V gene end was trimmed by 4 bases and the J gene end by 9 bases; junction bases not matched to a gene: 8. The germline gives CDR1 MNHEY, CDR2 SMNVEV (reference sequence). The CDR3 region has the DNA TGTGCCAGCAGTTCAAGACTAGCGGGAGGGCCCAGTGAGCAGTTCTTC. Translation gives CASSSRLAGGPSEQFF.

V usage is TRBV12-3 or TRBV12-4 and J usage is TRBJ1-5; unclear D gene. Trimming left V 5 bases short and J 2 bases short, with 16 bases between. The CDR3 runs 16 residues. The CDR3 here is CASSPSTGSGNQPQHF. As DNA, the CDR3 is TGTGCCAGCAGTCCTAGTACGGGGTCGGGCAATCAGCCCCAGCATTTT.

This clonotype came up many times. The chain joins TRBV28 to TRBJ2-3; D is ambiguous. Trimming shortened V by 1 base and J by 0 bases, and 11 bases separated the two germline ends. The CDR3 is made up of 16 amino acids. Germline loops: CDR1 MDHEN, CDR2 SYDVKM. CDR3 coding DNA: TGTGCCAGCAGTTTATTTGGGTTTTCTAGCACAGATACGCAGTATTTT. Translated: CASSLFGFSSTDTQYF.

Regarding this clonotype: A read error may be the cause here, since a much bigger clone is one base away. The chain couples TRBV13 to TRBJ1-1; D may be TRBD1 (5 bases). Germline V lookup: CDR1 PRHDT, CDR2 FYEKMQ (reference sequence). The length of the CDR3 is 16 residues. In nucleotides, the CDR3 is TGTGCCAGCAGCTCCCCTCCGGACACCGAGAACATTGAAGCTTTCTTT. It is translated as CASSSPPDTENIEAFF.

As regards this clonotype: Being one base from a much bigger clone, this may be a read error. V is TRBV7-2 and J is TRBJ1-4; TRBD1 might be the D (5 bases). The CDR3 has 16 residues. Looked up from germline, CDR1 is SGHTA and CDR2 is FQGNSA. The CDR3 sequence: CASSSFPTATNGKLFF. CDR3 sequence (DNA): TGTGCCAGCAGCTCATTCCCGACAGCAACTAATGGAAAACTGTTTTTT. The full variable domain, rest sourced from reference TRBV7-2 and TRBJ1-4, is GAGVSQSPSNKVTEKGKDVELRCDPISGHTALYWYRQSLGQGLEFLIYFQGNSAPDKSGLPSDRFSAERTGGSVSTLTIQRTQQEDSAVYLCASSSFPTATNGKLFFGSGTQLSVL.

In this sample, this clonotype turned up a few times. This chain uses TRBV4-1 with TRBJ2-7; D gene ambiguous. The ends were cut back, 3 bases at V and 1 base at J, with 10 bases in the middle. CDR1 MGHRA and CDR2 YSYEKL come from the germline V gene. The CDR3 is 14 residues long. Written as DNA, the CDR3 is TGCGCCAGCAGCCACCTCTTACCATCCTACGAGCAGTACTTC. Its translation: CASSHLLPSYEQYF.

This clonotype has a handful of counts. V is TRBV28 and J is TRBJ2-1, with D maybe TRBD1 (6 bases). Germline CDR1 MDHEN, CDR2 SYDVKM. CDR3 size: 15 residues. Deletions cut 1 base from V and 3 bases from J, with 10 bases between. Here the CDR3 reads CASSLSGELYNEQFF. The CDR3 nucleotides read TGTGCCAGCAGTTTATCAGGGGAACTCTACAATGAGCAGTTCTTC. The full variable domain, in which reference TRBV28 and TRBJ2-1 provide the parts outside the CDR3, is DVKVTQSSRYLVKRTGEKVFLECVQDMDHENMFWYRQDPGLGLRLIYFSYDVKMKEKGDIPEGYSVSREKKERFSLILESASTNQTSMYLCASSLSGELYNEQFFGPGTRLTVL.

This rearrangement joins TRBV27 to TRBJ2-7; D unresolved. Germline V CDR1 and CDR2: MNHEY, SMNVEV (reference sequence). V was pared by 6 bases and J by 0 bases, with 6 bases between. CDR3 length: 12 residues. Here the CDR3 DNA reads TGTGCCAGCAGGGCCAGCTCCTACGAGCAGTACTTC. This codes for CASRASSYEQYF.

The table lists this clonotype with a few counts. The chain carries TRBV9 and TRBJ2-1, with 11 bases matching TRBD2. V gave up 3 bases and J gave up 5 bases; unmatched junction bases: 7. The CDR3 extends over 16 amino acids. Per the germline V gene, CDR1 is SGDLS and CDR2 is YYNGEE. The CDR3 region is CASSAHGTSGDNEQFF. The CDR3 DNA is TGTGCCAGCAGCGCCCATGGGACTAGCGGAGACAATGAGCAGTTCTTC.